This T cell receptor (beta chain) was found in a study of T cell responses to AZD1222 COVID-19 vaccine. Whole-study context: Combined were second doses at about 4 or about 12 weeks.

Data came from immunoSEQ multiplex PCR; TCRdb stores just in-frame clones and leaves some out. There are tens of thousands of clones in the sample; around 86% occur only once, and around 19% lies in the top ten. This clone was found once. This clonotype was obtained from an adult in good health. Sequenced here: peripheral blood, sampled on day 0 of AZD1222 vaccination.

CDR3 bases: TGTGCCAGCAGGGGTCCGGTCTACGAGCAGTACTTC. Amino acids: CASRGPVYEQYF. The V gene is TRBV19, the J gene TRBJ2-7, with D possibly TRBD1 on 6 matching bases. V lost 9 bases and J lost 3, with 12 bases in between. The CDR3 spans 12 residues. Germline V gene sequence: CDR1 LNHDA, CDR2 SQIVND (reference sequence).